This entry concerns a single T cell receptor (beta chain). The target of this receptor is not known. Per-base quality was not reported, and no clone a single base away is much larger than it. Per the publication, the treatment or condition label means: live attenuated yellow fever vaccine strain. At each blood-draw timepoint, two biological replicates of bulk PBMCs were collected. PBMCs were isolated from peripheral blood using a standard Ficoll-Paque protocol. TriZol was used to extract RNA from bulk PBMCs, from CD4 and CD8 fractions, and from dextramer-positive and dextramer-negative fractions. The data derive from a study of T cells after yellow fever vaccination (dated by TCRdb to the late 2010s). Concerning the study at large: The SMART-Seq v4 Ultra Low Input RNA kit was used to prepare libraries from fractions with low cell numbers. Bulk PBMC replicates and cell subsets were isolated from blood drawn at multiple timepoints before and after both primary and secondary immunization. Two healthy male donors, one aged 18 to 30 and one aged 30 to 40 years, made up the cohort. To follow T-cell clones before and after both primary and booster YFV17D yellow fever vaccination, bulk TCR alpha and beta repertoires underwent longitudinal sequencing.

There are 15 amino acids in the CDR3, from cysteine to phenylalanine inclusive. The sequence is cut down to CDR3 DNA, 45 bases in frame from base 1. The germline V gene (reference sequence) sets CDR1 to GTSNPN and CDR2 to SVGIG. V lost 1 base and J lost 7 bases, and the count of bases not matched to a germline gene is 10. Study-level results and caveats: Because only a couple of donors were included in the study, the extent to which the findings can be generalized is limited. The secondary T-cell response was found to be weaker but faster than the primary response, with a peak reached on day 5 rather than on day 15. A small share of clonotypes was detected in both CD4 and CD8 compartments, with the overlap likely arising from convergent recombination. Computational filtering was required because FACS-sorted repertoires could contain abundant contaminating clonotypes from the bulk population. After the booster, most of the clones that had expanded following primary vaccination were detected again (around 97% of CD4 and around 90% of CD8), which suggests that memory was broadly maintained.

The sequencer listed for this sample is Illumina NovaSeq 6000. TCR cDNA was synthesized by 5'RACE template switching, which introduced a universal primer site and unique molecular identifiers. Priming for cDNA synthesis came from both the TCR alpha and TCR beta constant segments. Two PCR steps were used to amplify libraries, with sample barcodes and sequencing adapters being added in the second step. Sequencing of libraries was performed on Illumina HiSeq 2500 (2x100 bp) or NovaSeq (2x150 bp). In the paper's pipeline: Demultiplexing of reads and collapsing into UMI consensus sequences were performed with MIGEC, and V(D)J alignment was carried out with MiXCR. Clonotypes responding to the vaccine were identified with edgeR on replicate PBMC samples, with the criteria of FDR below 0.01 and a log2 fold change above 5 up to day 15. CD4 or CD8 identity was assigned to each bulk clonotype according to whether the clonotype was present at higher abundance in the sequenced CD4 repertoire or the sequenced CD8 repertoire. TCRdb handled the public reads itself, with Q25 trimming in fastp and clone calling in MiXCR, and kept productive beta chains. Each CDR3 protein appears once, grouped with its most common genes and DNA. The V and J calls, along with clone size, are taken from TCRdb and not from the paper's own processing. This sample holds under 500,000 distinct CDR3 sequences; about 17% were observed only once. The top ten constitute roughly a sixth of the sample.

The rearrangement combines TRBV30 with TRBJ2-1; 7 central bases correspond to TRBD1. Sequences were derived from PBMCs, sampled before the yellow fever booster vaccination. This clonotype originated in a man younger than 35 who received the YFV17D yellow fever vaccine. The base sequence is TGTGCCTGGAGTGCGCAGGACAGGTGGGGGAATGAGCAGTTCTTC. This gives the protein CAWSAQDRWGNEQFF.